This T cell receptor beta chain was obtained from a study of T-cell reconstitution after alpha-beta-depleted transplantation in children (dated by TCRdb to the mid-2010s). Background on the whole study: The study quantitatively tracked T-cell immune reconstitution after TCRalphabeta/CD19-depleted allogeneic hematopoietic cell transplantation in children using TCR repertoire profiling. The paper as a whole reports these results and caveats: In some patients, the high TCRbeta diversity seen at day 60 was put down to recipient T cells and intrathymic progenitors that had survived conditioning. The apparently early recovery of alphabetaT-cell counts about two months after transplant reportedly depended on only several hundred rapidly expanded clones that came from non-depleted graft cells. Over the following months the frequencies of hyperexpanded clones went down, and after one year T-cell counts and TCRbeta diversity were mostly credited to newly produced T cells.

The sample's treatment or condition label, in plain terms: allogeneic hematopoietic cell transplantation with graft depleted of TCRalphabeta T cells and CD19 B cells. The children who served as transplant recipients had been given grafts of TCRalphabeta/CD19-depleted allogeneic hematopoietic cells. To prepare the library, PCR was applied. TCRdb lists the instrument as Illumina HiSeq 2500. TCR libraries were prepared with molecular barcoding, using unique molecular identifiers to normalize TCRbeta repertoire quantification. TCRdb's own reprocessing of the public reads used fastp at Q25 and MiXCR and kept productive beta chains. Rows are unified per CDR3 protein, each entry keeping the most common DNA and genes. The sample table holds about 110,000 distinct CDR3 sequences, of which 10% were seen once. Jointly, the top ten make up 30% to 35% of the sample. Taken from the germline V gene (reference sequence), the CDR1 and CDR2 loops are PRHDT and FYEKMQ. V lost 5 bases and J lost 5 bases; the stretch between them is 15 bases long. The CDR3 goes from the cysteine to the phenylalanine over 15 residues. Only CDR3 DNA is held: 45 bases, read in frame from base 1.

This clonotype was detected many times. No antigen is known for it. No base qualities exist here, and no much larger clone lies one base off it. This TCR was recovered from a boy between 2 and 10 years old with acute lymphoblastic leukemia, due to receive a stem cell transplant. The sequence joins TRBV13 to TRBJ2-2; no confident D gene assignment can be made. The input for sequencing was PBMCs, taken before TCRalphabeta/CD19-depleted stem cell transplant. The CDR3 region has the sequence CASSRERKVTGELFF. The nucleotides are TGTGCCAGCAGCCGCGAGAGGAAGGTAACCGGGGAGCTGTTTTTT.